These 23 T cell receptor beta chains were all obtained from the same sample, sequenced in a study of T cells in localized non-small cell lung cancer. The data were produced by immunoSEQ multiplex PCR, yet TCRdb's version contains in-frame clones alone and is incomplete. The sample yields around 22,000 clones, about 91% seen once. Material: peripheral blood mononuclear cells, obtained before any cancer treatment. These TCRs come from a woman aged 35 to 75 with stage III lung adenocarcinoma.

The V and J genes are TRBV7-2 and TRBJ2-5; 9 nucleotides align to TRBD2. Per the germline V gene, CDR1 is SGHTA and CDR2 is FQGNSA. With 2 bases clipped from V and 5 bases from J, the junction kept 9 bases outside the gene matches. The CDR3 contains 16 residues. The CDR3 spells CASSLRQRGVRETQYF. The CDR3 nucleotides read TGTGCCAGCAGCTTACGTCAGCGGGGGGTACGGGAGACCCAGTACTTC.

There are a few counts of this clone. Here the CDR3 reads CASSSFGGKGTYEQYF. The CDR3 coding sequence is TGTGCCAGCAGTTCCTTTGGTGGGAAAGGGACCTACGAGCAGTACTTC. The chain joins TRBV6-5 to TRBJ2-7, with D hard to call. This CDR3 spans 16 amino acids. Germline V lookup: CDR1 MNHEY, CDR2 SVGAGI. V shed 4 bases and J shed 2 bases, with 18 bases lying between them.

The V call is TRBV5-4, the J call TRBJ2-5; 10 bases map to TRBD2. CDR1 is SGHNT and CDR2 is YYREEE in the germline V gene (reference sequence). There are 17 residues in the CDR3. The V segment lost 5 bases and the J segment 3 bases; nucleotides outside the gene matches: 13. The CDR3: CASRKKGTSASKETQYF. DNA of the CDR3: TGTGCCAGCAGAAAGAAGGGGACTAGCGCCTCCAAAGAGACCCAGTACTTC.

This clone was seen a single time. The chain joins TRBV5-1 to TRBJ2-2; 10 bases are a match to TRBD2. Trimming at V came to 1 base and at J to 5 bases, leaving 5 bases not matched to a gene. The CDR3 length is 16 residues. Germline assignment: CDR1 SGHRS and CDR2 YFSETQ. The CDR3 DNA follows: TGCGCCAGCAGCTTGCGGACTAGCGGTGGGACCGGGGAGCTGTTTTTT. Protein product: CASSLRTSGGTGELFF.

The CDR3 bases are TGTGCCAGCAGTTACAATAGCAGGTCAGACTACGAGCAGTACTTC. Residues: CASSYNSRSDYEQYF. The rearrangement links TRBV6-6 to TRBJ2-7; D gene unclear. Trimming removed 2 bases from V and 3 bases from J, with 14 bases in between. The CDR3 consists of 15 residues. Germline CDR1 and CDR2: MNHNY and SVGAGI (reference sequence).

This chain connects TRBV14 to TRBJ1-2, with a possible D match to TRBD1 (5 bases). The CDR3 runs 16 residues. CDR1 SGHDN and CDR2 FVKESK come from the germline V gene. V lost 1 base and J 0 bases, leaving 12 bases between the germline ends. CDR3 nucleotides: TGTGCCAGCAGCCAAGCTGGACAATTAACTAACTATGGCTACACCTTC. Translating gives CASSQAGQLTNYGYTF. Variable domain in full (rest from reference TRBV14 and TRBJ1-2): EAGVTQFPSHSVIEKGQTVTLRCDPISGHDNLYWYRRVMGKEIKFLLHFVKESKQDESGMPNNRFLAERTGGTYSTLKVQPAELEDSGVYFCASSQAGQLTNYGYTFGSGTRLTVV.

The gene calls are TRBV10-3 and TRBJ2-3; 7 positions match TRBD2. Germline lookup yields CDR1 ENHRY and CDR2 SYGVKD. The CDR3 has 14 residues. V was pared by 4 bases and J by 10 bases, with 11 bases of the junction left unmatched. The DNA of the CDR3 is TGTGCCATCAGTGTACGGCCAGGGACTATCGCGCAGTATTTT. Its protein product is CAISVRPGTIAQYF.

The gene calls are TRBV25-1 and TRBJ2-2; 10 bases align to TRBD1. Germline loops: CDR1 MGHDK, CDR2 SYGVNS. This CDR3 has 16 residues. Trimming took 1 base from V and 3 from J; bases not matched to a gene: 2. The CDR3 DNA is TGTGCCAGCAGTGAATTGGGGACAGGGGACACCGGGGAGCTGTTTTTT. Amino acid sequence: CASSELGTGDTGELFF.

The rearrangement uses TRBV28 and TRBJ1-4; D uncertain. Trimming cost V 5 bases and J 6 bases, with 1 base left between them. CDR1 MDHEN and CDR2 SYDVKM come from the germline V gene. The CDR3 covers 10 residues. DNA of the CDR3: TGTGCCAGCAGTGATGAAAAACTGTTTTTT. It translates to CASSDEKLFF.

This chain connects TRBV5-1 to TRBJ1-4; D not certain. CDR1 SGHRS and CDR2 YFSETQ come from the germline V gene. The CDR3 runs to 15 residues. Trimming cost V 3 bases and J 0 bases, with 9 bases left between them. The CDR3 coding sequence is TGCGCCAGCAGCTCGAACATTGCAACTAATGAAAAACTGTTTTTT. This encodes CASSSNIATNEKLFF.

This rearrangement joins TRBV14 to TRBJ2-1, with no clear D. V was pared by 1 base and J by 7 bases, with 8 bases between. Germline V gives CDR1 SGHDN, CDR2 FVKESK. This CDR3 is 13 amino acids long. The CDR3 bases are TGTGCCAGCAGCCAAGTAGGTCTAAATGAGCAGTTCTTC. Translating gives CASSQVGLNEQFF.

The chain joins TRBV5-4 to TRBJ2-4; possibly TRBD1 or TRBD2 for D (5 bases each). Trimming left V 4 bases short and J 8 bases short, with 25 bases between. CDR1 SGHNT and CDR2 YYREEE come from the germline V gene (reference sequence). The CDR3 sequence is 17 residues long. The CDR3 is CASSPGASRPFGDIQYF. DNA for the CDR3: TGTGCCAGCAGCCCTGGGGCTAGCAGGCCTTTCGGGGACATTCAGTACTTC.

V is TRBV21-1 and J is TRBJ2-3; TRBD1, the D gene given by the table, was not confirmed from the DNA. TRBV21-1 is annotated as a pseudogene. CDR3 length: 24 residues. CDR3 sequence reads: CASSKPGPDRRTGEYRGGPDTQYF. The CDR3 nucleotides are TGTGCCAGCAGCAAGCCGGGGCCCGATAGAAGGACAGGGGAATATCGGGGAGGGCCAGATACGCAGTATTTT.

V is TRBV11-2 and J is TRBJ2-7, with 9 positions matching TRBD2. V trimming: 3 bases; J trimming: 0 bases; junction bases outside the gene matches: 3. The CDR3 contains 15 residues. Per germline, CDR1 SGHAT and CDR2 FQNNGV. CDR3 amino acids: CASSFAGGSSYEQYF. CDR3 sequence (DNA): TGTGCCAGCAGCTTCGCGGGGGGGAGCTCCTACGAGCAGTACTTC.

The rearrangement uses TRBV19 and TRBJ2-7; 11 bases match TRBD1. V lost 4 bases and J lost 2; bases outside the gene matches: 4. The V gene's germline CDR1 is LNHDA and CDR2 SQIVND (reference sequence). The CDR3 length is 15 residues. The DNA of the CDR3 is TGTGCCAGTAGTAGGGGGACAGGGGGAGCCTACGAGCAGTACTTC. Encoded protein: CASSRGTGGAYEQYF.

V gene TRBV10-1 combines with J gene TRBJ2-7; TRBD1 might be the D (6 bases). The V end lost 9 bases, the J end lost 5 bases, and 17 bases lay between the germline ends. Germline lookup yields CDR1 WNHNN and CDR2 SYGVQD (reference sequence). The CDR3 has 13 residues. The DNA for the CDR3 is TGCGCCAGTCAGCAGGACAGTAGGGACGAGCAGTACTTC. It translates to CASQQDSRDEQYF.

A single count supports this clone. The V and J genes are TRBV6-4 and TRBJ2-2; tentatively, D is TRBD2 (6 bases). Looked up from germline, CDR1 is MRHNA and CDR2 is SNTAGT. Trimming left V 3 bases short and J 4 bases short, with 6 bases between. There are 13 residues in the CDR3. The CDR3 DNA sequence: TGTGCCAGCAGTGAGACTAGCACCGGGGAGCTGTTTTTT. It codes for CASSETSTGELFF.

This chain connects TRBV5-6 to TRBJ1-1, with D hard to call. The CDR3 is 13 amino acids. Trimming left V 0 bases short and J 0 bases short, with 3 bases between. Germline CDR1 is SGHDT and CDR2 is YYEEEE. CDR3 sequence (DNA): TGTGCCAGCAGCTTGGACATGAACACTGAAGCTTTCTTT. Encoded protein: CASSLDMNTEAFF. Combining the CDR3 with reference TRBV5-6 and TRBJ1-1 gives the whole variable domain DAGVTQSPTHLIKTRGQQVTLRCSPKSGHDTVSWYQQALGQGPQFIFQYYEEEERQRGNFPDRFSGHQFPNYSSELNVNALLLGDSALYLCASSLDMNTEAFFGQGTRLTVV.

This clone showed up just once. The chain couples TRBV10-3 to TRBJ2-7, with unresolved D. Germline assignment: CDR1 ENHRY and CDR2 SYGVKD. CDR3 length equals 11 residues. V lost 8 bases to trimming and J lost 7 bases, with 12 bases between them. CDR3 bases: TGTGCCATCCGGATGAAAAATGAGCAGTACTTC. As protein: CAIRMKNEQYF.

The chain combines TRBV7-3 with TRBJ2-3; no clear D. The CDR3 has 13 amino acids. Per the germline V gene, CDR1 is SGHTA and CDR2 is FQGTGA. V dropped 2 bases and J dropped 6 bases, with 9 bases sitting between them. The CDR3 loop reads CASSLVSADTQYF. The CDR3 region has the DNA TGTGCCAGCAGCTTAGTTAGTGCGGATACGCAGTATTTT.

This rearrangement joins TRBV14 to TRBJ1-2, with D hard to call. Trimming took off 1 base at V and 10 bases at J, with 13 bases between the two ends. This CDR3 region has 13 residues. Germline lookup yields CDR1 SGHDN and CDR2 FVKESK. The CDR3 loop reads CASSQVGSRPYTF. DNA for the CDR3: TGTGCCAGCAGCCAAGTGGGATCAAGGCCCTACACCTTC.

The genes are TRBV6-6 and TRBJ2-5; 9 positions match TRBD2. V dropped 4 bases and J dropped 5; count of bases not matched to a gene: 2. The CDR3 totals 13 residues. Germline V lookup: CDR1 MNHNY, CDR2 SVGAGI (reference sequence). In nucleotides, the CDR3 is TGTGCCAGCAGTTGGCGGGGGGGGGAGACCCAGTACTTC. It codes for CASSWRGGETQYF.

V and J are TRBV7-6 and TRBJ2-5, with 8 positions matching TRBD1. CDR1 and CDR2 (germline): SGHVS, FNYEAQ. This CDR3 is built from 15 residues. The V gene end was trimmed by 1 base and the J gene end by 1 base; junction bases not matched to a gene: 2. This CDR3 is CASSLGGQVQETQYF. The CDR3, as DNA: TGTGCCAGCAGCTTAGGGGGACAGGTCCAAGAGACCCAGTACTTC.